The entry that follows covers one T cell receptor (beta chain) sequence. The antigen is unknown. Each subset's genomic DNA was split evenly across several immunoSEQ plates. Assay: immunoSEQ multiplex PCR; the TCRdb copy retains only in-frame clones and omits some. The table has under 2,000,000 clones, approximately 94% seen once. The entry originates in a study of shared clonotypes between healthy human individuals. Study as a whole: CD4 naive and CD4 memory each took three plates per donor, while CD8 naive took two and CD8 memory one. Study outcomes and limitations: Only blood was sampled, and tissue TCR repertoires likely differ from blood ones.

With 0 bases removed from V and 4 bases from J, the gap between germline ends came to 18 bases. CDR1 and CDR2 from the germline V gene are GTSNPN and SVGIG (reference sequence). The length of the CDR3 is 16 residues. Terminally differentiated effector memory CD45RA+ cells were excluded by CCR7 positive selection of CD45RO-negative cells. Sequencing was done on a sample of naive CD8+ T cells sorted from blood. The chain recombines TRBV30 with TRBJ1-2, with D possibly TRBD1 on 6 matching bases. This receptor was taken from a man aged 18 to 29 in good health. The CDR3 DNA reads as TGTGCCTGGAGTGTACCATGGGACACCCAATCCTATGGCTACACCTTC. It codes for CAWSVPWDTQSYGYTF.